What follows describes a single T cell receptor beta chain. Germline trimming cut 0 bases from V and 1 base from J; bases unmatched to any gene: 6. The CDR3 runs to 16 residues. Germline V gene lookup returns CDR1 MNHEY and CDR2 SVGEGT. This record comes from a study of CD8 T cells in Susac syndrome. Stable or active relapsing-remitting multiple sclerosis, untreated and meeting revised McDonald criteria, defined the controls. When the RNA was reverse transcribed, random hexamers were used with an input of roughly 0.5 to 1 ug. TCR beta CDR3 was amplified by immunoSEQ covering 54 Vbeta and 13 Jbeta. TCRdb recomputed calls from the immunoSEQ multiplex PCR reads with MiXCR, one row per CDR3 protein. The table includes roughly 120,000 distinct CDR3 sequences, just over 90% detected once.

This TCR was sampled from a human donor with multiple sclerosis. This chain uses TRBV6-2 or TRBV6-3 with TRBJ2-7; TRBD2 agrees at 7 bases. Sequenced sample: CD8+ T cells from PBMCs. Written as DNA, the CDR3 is TGTGCCAGCAGTTACTCTGGCCAGCGGGGTTCCTACGAGCAGTACTTC. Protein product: CASSYSGQRGSYEQYF.